This TCR beta chain was recorded in a study of T cells after yellow fever vaccination (dated by TCRdb to between 2018 and 2021). In terms of the full investigation: The SMART-Seq v4 Ultra Low Input RNA kit was used to prepare libraries from fractions with low cell numbers. To follow T-cell clones before and after both primary and booster YFV17D yellow fever vaccination, bulk TCR alpha and beta repertoires underwent longitudinal sequencing. The cohort comprised two healthy male donors, one aged 18 to 30 and one aged 30 to 40 years. Blood was collected at multiple timepoints before and after primary and secondary immunization, and bulk PBMC replicates and cell subsets were isolated.

This clonotype was picked up a small number of times. Base quality data are lacking; no much larger clone is found one base away. Its CDR3 holds 14 amino acids, cysteine through phenylalanine. Only the CDR3 DNA stays, 42 bases, in frame from base 1. CDR1 and CDR2 are drawn from the germline V gene: LGHNA, YSLEER. V gives up 0 bases and J gives up 14 bases, and the segment between their germline ends measures 14 bases. The meaning of the sample's treatment or condition label: live attenuated yellow fever vaccine strain. PBMCs were isolated from peripheral blood using a standard Ficoll-Paque protocol. Epitope-specific CD8 T cells were sorted with a dextramer loaded with the yellow fever NS4B epitope peptide, together with anti-CD3 and anti-CD8 staining. TriZol was used to extract RNA from bulk PBMCs, from CD4 and CD8 fractions, and from dextramer-positive and dextramer-negative fractions. Synthesis of TCR cDNA relied on 5'RACE template switching, a step that introduced a universal primer site along with unique molecular identifiers. Priming of cDNA synthesis was performed from both the TCR alpha and TCR beta constant segments. Libraries were amplified in two PCR steps, with sample barcodes and sequencing adapters added in the second step. Sequencing of the libraries was done on either Illumina HiSeq 2500 (2x100 bp) or NovaSeq (2x150 bp). The study's own analysis went as follows. MIGEC handled demultiplexing of reads and collapsing into UMI consensus sequences, while MiXCR performed V(D)J alignment. Vaccine-responding clonotypes were identified with edgeR using replicate PBMC samples, with FDR below 0.01 and a log2 fold change above 5 up to day 15 being required. CD4 or CD8 identity was assigned to each bulk clonotype according to whether the clonotype was present at higher abundance in the sequenced CD4 repertoire or the sequenced CD8 repertoire. A clonotype counted as NS4B-specific if enriched at least 10-fold in dextramer-positive versus dextramer-negative fractions, with CD4-biased clonotypes left out. In TCRdb, the public reads were trimmed at Q25 with fastp and aligned with MiXCR, with productive beta chains retained. Identical CDR3 protein sequences are pooled into one entry, listed with their most common genes and DNA. These V and J calls derive from TCRdb rather than the authors' analysis. This sample holds over 65,000 distinct CDR3 sequences; 13% were observed only once. Of the sample, under 30% is held by the ten largest clones.

The research as a whole found: Because the study included only two donors, the extent to which the findings can be generalized is limited. A small share of clonotypes was detected in both CD4 and CD8 compartments, with the overlap likely arising from convergent recombination. FACS-sorted repertoires could contain abundant contaminating clonotypes from the bulk population, so computational filtering was required. Most clones expanded after primary vaccination (96% of CD4 and 88% of CD8) were re-detected after the booster, suggesting that broad memory maintenance occurred. The secondary T-cell response was found to be weaker but faster than the primary response, with a peak reached on day 5 rather than on day 15.

The rearranged chain carries TRBV4-3 and TRBJ1-6, with TRBD1 perhaps the D gene, on 5 matching bases. This sequence originates from a man in his late teens or twenties who received the YFV17D yellow fever vaccine. Material: CD8+ T cells not binding an NS4B(214-222) dextramer, sorted from PBMCs, obtained roughly 20 days after the first yellow fever vaccination. The intended sense of this specimen's cell subset or site label: NS4B epitope dextramer-negative CD8 T cells. The DNA sequence is as follows: TGCGCCAGCAGCCAAGATGGGTTGGGGGGGGCCCTCCACTTT. Its protein is CASSQDGLGGALHF.